This TCR beta chain was recorded in a study of blood T cell repertoires in COVID-19 (dated by TCRdb to the early 2020s). Looking at the study overall: Samples covering the acute and convalescent phases of COVID-19 were provided by collaborators in the United States, Italy and Spain. The material from the prospective study consisted of cDNA or gDNA derived from T cells, B-cell-depleted T cells, or PBMCs. The samples were drawn from the first 160 participants of the ongoing ImmuneRACE study and from roughly 1,300 subjects provided by 6 global collaborators. Subjects who had been exposed to COVID-19, were actively infected with it, or had recovered from it provided the deeply sampled blood TCRbeta repertoires that made up the dataset. The repertoires were released in a freely available public database meant as a resource for research on the immune response to SARS-CoV-2. Where HLA class I and class II types were available, the types were taken from metadata supplied by the sample provider, not from assay-based typing. A de-identified subject ID, COVID-19 status, age in years and sex were almost always included in the sample metadata. Study-wide conclusions, independent of this receptor: How much clinical and demographic metadata was included differed by source and by participant, and the metadata was provided uncurated.

The CDR3 goes from the cysteine to the phenylalanine over 17 residues. Only the CDR3 DNA is retained, 51 bases long and in frame from the first base. The V end loses 0 bases and the J end loses 2 bases, and a stretch of 13 bases separates them. CDR1 MRHNA and CDR2 SNTAGT were looked up in the germline V gene. The immunoSEQ Assay, a bias-controlled multiplex PCR, was used to amplify TCRbeta CDR3 regions from genomic DNA. Per the authors' processing: Within the assay, amplification of reference gene primers was used to estimate how many nucleated cells each sample contained. Sequence reads were collapsed and filtered to measure the absolute abundance of every unique TCRbeta CDR3 rearrangement. For each sample, productive Simpson clonality was calculated as the square root of Simpson's diversity index across productive rearrangements. The table comes from immuneACCESS by way of TCRdb, which keeps in-frame sequences with V and J called. Part of the clones is missing from these tables; in studies checked, under half for an unresolved V gene and the rest for unknown reasons. V, J and clone size are taken as reported in that table, and D and trimming were inferred from the DNA itself. The sample has 150,000 to 200,000 clones on record, 81% of them singletons. 9.5% to 12% of the sample lies in the top ten.

Collaborating institutions collected whole blood in K2EDTA tubes following their own protocols. For TCRbeta analysis, collaborators shipped samples as frozen whole blood, isolated PBMCs, or DNA extracted from either of those sample types. In the case of this clone: Its antigen specificity is not known. Base quality data are lacking; no much larger clone is found one base away.

Sequences were obtained from peripheral blood. The rearranged segments are TRBV6-4 and TRBJ2-2; the D gene lacks a confident call. The clonotype originates from a man in his 60s with active or convalescent COVID-19. For the CDR3, the sequence is CASSDSLRVPNTGELFF. The nucleotide sequence reads TGTGCCAGCAGTGACTCTCTCCGGGTCCCCAACACCGGGGAGCTGTTTTTT.